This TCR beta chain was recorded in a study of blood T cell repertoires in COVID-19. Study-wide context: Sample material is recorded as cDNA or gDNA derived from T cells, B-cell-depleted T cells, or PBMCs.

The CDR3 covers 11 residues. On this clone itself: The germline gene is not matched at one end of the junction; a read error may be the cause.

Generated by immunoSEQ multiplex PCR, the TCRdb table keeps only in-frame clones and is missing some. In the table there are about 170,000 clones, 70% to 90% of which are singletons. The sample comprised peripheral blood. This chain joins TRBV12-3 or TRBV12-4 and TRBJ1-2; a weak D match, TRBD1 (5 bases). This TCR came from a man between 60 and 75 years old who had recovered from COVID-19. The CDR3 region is CASSLSAGYHF. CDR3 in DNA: TGTGCCAGCAGTTTAAGTGCAGGGTACCACTTC.